These T cell receptor beta chains were read from a single sample in a study of T-cell memory formation after mild COVID-19. One entry per CDR3 protein, called by TCRdb with MiXCR from the 5' RACE reads. The data contain roughly 500,000 distinct CDR3 sequences, roughly 21% of them singletons. The sequenced material came from PBMCs or a T cell subset sorted from them (not recorded which). These receptors originate from an adult woman who had mild COVID-19 (a few samples of this study predate the infection). Cell type and time point are not known. The CDR3 runs from the conserved cysteine through the conserved F or W. A D gene is named only where the DNA matches it firmly. For some rows the clone size is stated as once, few or many, or as a class when expanded; others skip it.

cdr3_aa cdr3_nt clone_size v_call cdr3_length d_call j_call
CASSLGLAGGSTDTQYF TGTGCCAGCAGTTTGGGGCTAGCGGGAGGGAGCACAGATACGCAGTATTTT few TRBV28 17 TRBD2 TRBJ2-3
CASSFGTAYYNEQFF TGCGCCAGCAGCTTCGGGACAGCCTACTACAATGAGCAGTTCTTC few TRBV5-1 15 TRBD1 TRBJ2-1
CASSVWGADGYTF TGCGCCAGCAGCGTGTGGGGGGCGGATGGCTACACCTTC NA TRBV5-1 13 NA TRBJ1-2
CATSEQGGYQPQHF TGTGCCACCAGTGAACAGGGCGGGTATCAGCCCCAGCATTTT NA TRBV24-1 14 NA TRBJ1-5
CASSMGVHQPQHF TGTGCCAGTAGTATGGGGGTTCATCAGCCCCAGCATTTT NA TRBV19 13 NA TRBJ1-5
CASQRQGRAGANVLTF TGTGCCAGCCAACGGCAGGGGAGGGCTGGGGCCAACGTCCTGACTTTC NA TRBV5-8 16 NA TRBJ2-6
CASSYRQGLSTDTQYF TGTGCCAGCAGTTACCGACAGGGACTAAGCACAGATACGCAGTATTTT NA TRBV6-6 16 NA TRBJ2-3
CASSLAGPREKLFF TGCGCCAGCAGCTTGGCGGGGCCCCGGGAAAAACTGTTTTTT NA TRBV5-1 14 NA TRBJ1-4
CSGRWTGELFF TGCAGCGGCCGGTGGACCGGGGAGCTGTTTTTT NA TRBV29-1 11 NA TRBJ2-2
CASSSPGKETQYF TGTGCCAGCAGCTCCCCAGGAAAAGAGACCCAGTACTTC few TRBV7-2 13 NA TRBJ2-5
CASSFGGPQPQHF TGTGCCAGCAGTTTTGGGGGTCCTCAGCCCCAGCATTTT NA TRBV12-3/TRBV12-4 13 NA TRBJ1-5
CASRSSGRAFSTDTQYF TGTGCCAGCAGATCTAGCGGGAGGGCCTTCAGCACAGATACGCAGTATTTT few TRBV27 17 TRBD2 TRBJ2-3
CASSLRTGGGSYEQYF TGTGCCAGCAGCCTTAGGACAGGGGGCGGTTCCTACGAGCAGTACTTC NA TRBV5-6 16 TRBD1 TRBJ2-7
CASSYTGSREKLFF TGTGCCAGCAGCTACACAGGGTCTCGCGAAAAACTGTTTTTT many TRBV5-6 14 NA TRBJ1-4
CASSPDWSSYEQYF TGTGCCAGCAGCCCTGACTGGAGCTCCTACGAGCAGTACTTC NA TRBV6-5 14 NA TRBJ2-7
CASSEAGGTTDTQYF TGTGCCAGCAGTGAGGCGGGAGGGACCACAGATACGCAGTATTTT NA TRBV2 15 TRBD2 TRBJ2-3
CASSLSLGREQFF TGTGCCAGCAGCTTATCCCTCGGGCGTGAGCAGTTCTTC NA TRBV11-2 13 NA TRBJ2-1
CASGLGVGVGHGETQYF TGTGCTAGTGGTTTGGGAGTGGGAGTGGGACATGGAGAGACCCAGTACTTC NA TRBV12-5 17 NA TRBJ2-5
CASSRDGYNSPLHF TGTGCCAGCTCCCGGGACGGGTATAATTCACCCCTCCACTTT few TRBV18 14 NA TRBJ1-6
CASGRNQPQHF TGTGCCAGCGGGAGAAATCAGCCCCAGCATTTT NA TRBV12-3/TRBV12-4 11 NA TRBJ1-5
CASSQGAGGADNEQFF TGCGCCAGCAGCCAGGGCGCAGGGGGCGCTGACAATGAGCAGTTCTTC NA TRBV4-1 16 TRBD1 TRBJ2-1
CASRGGQHQSYEQYF TGTGCCAGCAGAGGGGGACAGCATCAATCCTACGAGCAGTACTTC NA TRBV12-3/TRBV12-4 15 TRBD1 TRBJ2-7
CASSLPDRGGNEQFF TGTGCCAGCAGTTTACCGGACAGGGGGGGCAATGAGCAGTTCTTC few TRBV28 15 TRBD1 TRBJ2-1
CASSPLRGRAYSDTQYF TGTGCCAGCAGCCCCCTCAGGGGGAGGGCCTACTCAGATACGCAGTATTTT NA TRBV7-9 17 NA TRBJ2-3
CASRITDGGSDTEAFF TGCGCCAGCAGAATCACGGATGGGGGGTCGGACACTGAAGCTTTCTTT few TRBV4-1 16 NA TRBJ1-1
CASRRTGGLNQPQHF TGTGCCAGCAGGCGAACAGGGGGCCTAAATCAGCCCCAGCATTTT NA TRBV2 15 TRBD1 TRBJ1-5
CASSQGGNQETQYF TGTGCCAGCAGCCAAGGAGGAAACCAAGAGACCCAGTACTTC NA TRBV14 14 NA TRBJ2-5
CSASSPGELFF TGCAGTGCTAGTTCTCCCGGGGAGCTGTTTTTT few TRBV20-1 11 NA TRBJ2-2
CAWSLRLAGGSYTQYF TGTGCCTGGAGTCTACGACTAGCGGGAGGGTCCTATACGCAGTATTTT few TRBV30 16 TRBD2 TRBJ2-3
CASSPLFPTDQETQYF TGTGCCAGCAGTCCCCTGTTCCCTACAGACCAAGAGACCCAGTACTTC few TRBV6-2/TRBV6-3 16 NA TRBJ2-5
CASSVGLALSYNEQFF TGTGCCAGCAGTGTCGGACTAGCGCTGTCCTACAATGAGCAGTTCTTC NA TRBV12-3/TRBV12-4 16 TRBD2 TRBJ2-1
CASTRRDRSNTEAFF TGTGCCAGCACTAGACGGGACAGGTCGAACACTGAAGCTTTCTTT few TRBV6-2/TRBV6-3 15 TRBD1 TRBJ1-1
CASSQDRASGVREQYF TGTGCCAGCAGCCAAGATCGGGCTAGCGGAGTCCGCGAGCAGTACTTC NA TRBV4-2 16 TRBD2 TRBJ2-7
CASSPQIQETQYF TGTGCCAGCTCACCACAGATCCAAGAGACCCAGTACTTC few TRBV18 13 NA TRBJ2-5
CASSPPTPSPPGANVLTF TGTGCCAGCTCACCACCGACCCCCTCCCCCCCTGGGGCCAACGTCCTGACTTTC few TRBV18 18 NA TRBJ2-6
CASSRSDSSYEQYF TGTGCCAGCTCCCGCTCCGACAGCTCCTACGAGCAGTACTTC NA TRBV18 14 NA TRBJ2-7
CASSLVPDHSYNSPLHF TGTGCCAGCAGCTTGGTACCCGATCACTCCTATAATTCACCCCTCCACTTT NA TRBV5-5 17 NA TRBJ1-6
CASSSQDRGHSPLHF TGTGCCAGCAGCTCTCAGGACAGGGGCCATTCACCCCTCCACTTT few TRBV2 15 TRBD1 TRBJ1-6
CSARVGDSGNTIYF TGCAGTGCTAGAGTGGGGGACTCTGGAAACACCATATATTTT NA TRBV20-1 14 NA TRBJ1-3
CASSPGGTLEDTQYF TGTGCCAGCAGCCCCGGCGGGACCTTAGAGGATACGCAGTATTTT NA TRBV12-3/TRBV12-4 15 NA TRBJ2-3
CASSLGRTTEAFF TGTGCCAGCAGCTTAGGTCGTACCACTGAAGCTTTCTTT many TRBV11-3 13 NA TRBJ1-1
CASSDNGYEQFF TGTGCCAGCAGCGACAACGGGTATGAGCAGTTCTTC NA TRBV9 12 NA TRBJ2-1
CASSEQGSNSYEQYF TGTGCCAGCAGTGAACAGGGGTCCAACTCCTACGAGCAGTACTTC few TRBV25-1 15 NA TRBJ2-7
CASSPATGTFLYEQYF TGTGCCAGCAGCCCCGCTACAGGGACTTTCCTTTACGAGCAGTACTTC NA TRBV7-9 16 NA TRBJ2-7
CASSQVMSNQPQHF TGCGCCAGCAGCCAAGTGATGAGCAATCAGCCCCAGCATTTT NA TRBV4-1 14 NA TRBJ1-5
CASGSGQGYAGELFF TGTGCTAGTGGTTCGGGACAGGGGTACGCCGGGGAGCTGTTTTTT NA TRBV12-5 15 TRBD1 TRBJ2-2
CASSEARVSDTQYF TGTGCCAGCAGTGAAGCGAGGGTATCAGATACGCAGTATTTT NA TRBV2 14 NA TRBJ2-3
CASSPGLAFDEQYF TGTGCCAGCTCACCCGGACTAGCCTTCGACGAGCAGTACTTC NA TRBV18 14 TRBD2 TRBJ2-7